This T cell receptor (beta chain) was sequenced for a study of blood T cells in healthy people across ages. The study, taken as a whole, reports: Per million T cells, TCR beta diversity dropped about linearly as age rose. Greater diversity and more naive CD4+ cells were seen in long-lived donors than in aged donors.

Peripheral blood from each donor was collected in a volume of approximately 10 milliliters. Points on this clonotype: No antigen is known for it.

The use of a sample-barcoded 5' primer and a J-beta primer mix characterized a second PCR of roughly 7 to 11 cycles. Carrying 12 random nucleotides, a template-switch adaptor labeled each individual cDNA molecule. TCRdb processed the 5' RACE reads anew with MiXCR; each CDR3 protein has one entry. The sample includes around 1,700,000 distinct CDR3 sequences, 28% of them seen just once. Trimming pared 6 bases from V and 8 bases from J, leaving 14 bases between. Per germline, CDR1 LGHDT and CDR2 YNNKEL (reference sequence). CDR3 size: 14 residues. The clonotype comes from a woman in her thirties in good health. The V and J genes are TRBV3-1 and TRBJ1-6, with D maybe TRBD1 (6 bases). Sequences were obtained from blood. For the CDR3, the DNA is TGTGCCAGCAGTCGCAGGGGTGGTGATTCACCCCTCCACTTT. Residues: CASSRRGGDSPLHF.